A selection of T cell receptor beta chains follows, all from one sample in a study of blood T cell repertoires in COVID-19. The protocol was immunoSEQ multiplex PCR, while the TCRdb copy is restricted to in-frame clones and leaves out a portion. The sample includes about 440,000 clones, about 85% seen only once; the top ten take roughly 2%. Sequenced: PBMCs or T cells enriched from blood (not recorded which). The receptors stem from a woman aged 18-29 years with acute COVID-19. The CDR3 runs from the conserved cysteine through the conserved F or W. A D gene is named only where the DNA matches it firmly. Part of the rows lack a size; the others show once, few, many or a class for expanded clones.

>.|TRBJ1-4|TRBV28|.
CASSERVKLFF
TGTGCCAGCAGCGAGAGGGTGAAACTGTTTTTT
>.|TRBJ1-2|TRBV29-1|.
CSVDRVNYGYTF
TGCAGCGTTGACAGGGTTAACTATGGCTACACCTTC
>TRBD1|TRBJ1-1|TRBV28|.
CASSGQGGEAFF
TGTGCCAGCAGTGGACAGGGTGGGGAAGCTTTCTTT
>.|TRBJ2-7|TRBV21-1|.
CASSSKPGEDSYEQYF
TGTGCCAGCAGCTCGAAACCCGGGGAGGACTCCTACGAGCAGTACTTC
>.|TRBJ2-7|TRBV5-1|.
CASSLTVSYEQYF
TGCGCCAGCAGCCTTACAGTTTCCTACGAGCAGTACTTC
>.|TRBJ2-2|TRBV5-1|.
CASSSGTFTGELFF
TGCGCCAGCAGCTCTGGGACTTTCACCGGGGAGCTGTTTTTT
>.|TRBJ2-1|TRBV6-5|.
CASRSSDSSYNEQFF
TGTGCCAGCAGATCTTCGGACAGCTCCTACAATGAGCAGTTCTTC
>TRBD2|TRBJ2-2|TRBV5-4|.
CASSLLAGVKTGELFF
TGTGCCAGCAGCTTGCTAGCGGGAGTAAAGACCGGGGAGCTGTTTTTT
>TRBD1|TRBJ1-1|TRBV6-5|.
CASCLGQANTEAFF
TGTGCCAGCTGCCTGGGACAGGCGAACACTGAAGCTTTCTTT
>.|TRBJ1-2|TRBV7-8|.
CASSLESDRPNYGYTF
TGTGCCAGCAGCTTAGAAAGTGACAGGCCTAACTATGGCTACACCTTC
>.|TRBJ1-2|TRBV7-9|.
CASSPRTAQTF
TGTGCCAGCAGCCCGCGGACAGCACAGACCTTC
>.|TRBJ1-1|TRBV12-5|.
CASGSDRNTEAFF
TGTGCTAGTGGTTCTGACAGGAACACTGAAGCTTTCTTT
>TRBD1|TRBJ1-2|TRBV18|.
CASSPRQGSGLGYTF
TGTGCCAGCTCACCCCGACAGGGATCGGGACTCGGCTACACCTTC
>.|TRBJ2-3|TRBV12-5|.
CASGLVQGDTDTQYF
TGTGCTAGTGGTTTGGTACAAGGGGACACAGATACGCAGTATTTT
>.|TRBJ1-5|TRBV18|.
CASSPGHASNQPQHF
TGTGCCAGCTCACCGGGGCACGCTAGCAATCAGCCCCAGCATTTT
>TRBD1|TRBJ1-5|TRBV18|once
CASSQQGTEQPQHF
TGTGCCAGCTCACAACAGGGGACAGAGCAGCCCCAGCATTTT
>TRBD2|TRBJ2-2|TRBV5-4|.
CASSFKRERDTGELFF
TGTGCCAGCAGCTTTAAGCGGGAGCGGGACACCGGGGAGCTGTTTTTT
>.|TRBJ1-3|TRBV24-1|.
CATSDTGAGGTIYF
TGTGCCACCAGTGATACGGGAGCCGGGGGCACCATATATTTT
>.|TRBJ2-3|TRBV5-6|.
CASSPGSSTGTDTQYF
TGTGCCAGCAGTCCAGGAAGTTCAACTGGCACAGATACGCAGTATTTT
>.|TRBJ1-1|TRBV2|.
CASSWGPGYKSDTEAFF
TGTGCCAGCAGTTGGGGGCCGGGGTACAAATCGGACACTGAAGCTTTCTTT
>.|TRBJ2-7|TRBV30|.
CAWRRKRYEQYF
TGTGCCTGGAGGCGAAAGCGGTACGAGCAGTACTTC
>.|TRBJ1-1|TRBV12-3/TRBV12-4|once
CASSYARNTEAFF
TGTGCCAGCAGTTACGCCAGGAACACTGAAGCTTTCTTT
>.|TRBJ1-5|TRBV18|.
CASSPGETTQHF
TGTGCCAGCTCACCCGGGGAAACGACCCAGCATTTT
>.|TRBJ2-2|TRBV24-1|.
CATSAGVNTGELFF
TGTGCCACCAGTGCGGGGGTGAACACCGGGGAGCTGTTTTTT
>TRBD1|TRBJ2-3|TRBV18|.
CASSLQGSDTQYF
TGTGCCAGCTCACTACAGGGGTCAGATACGCAGTATTTT
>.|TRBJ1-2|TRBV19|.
CASSTPTERDGYTF
TGTGCCAGTAGTACCCCGACAGAGCGGGATGGCTACACCTTC
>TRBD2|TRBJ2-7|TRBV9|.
CASSPPSSGSFSYEQYF
TGTGCCAGCAGCCCCCCTTCTAGCGGGAGTTTCTCCTACGAGCAGTACTTC
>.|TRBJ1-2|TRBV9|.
CASSVATRGSGYTF
TGTGCCAGCAGCGTAGCTACTCGAGGGAGCGGCTACACCTTC
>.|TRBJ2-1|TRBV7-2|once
CASSPLLYNEQFF
TGTGCCAGCAGCCCCCTCCTATACAATGAGCAGTTCTTC